The 18 T cell receptor beta chains listed next were all sequenced from one sample in a study of CD8 T cells in Susac syndrome. The RNA, roughly 0.5 to 1 ug, was put through reverse transcription using random hexamers. Each CDR3 protein is one row after TCRdb ran MiXCR on the immunoSEQ multiplex PCR reads. The top ten clones hold approximately 0.1% of a sample with 180,000 or so distinct CDR3 sequences, 85% to 95% of them seen once. The sample comprised CD4+ T cells from PBMCs. These receptors originate from a human donor in good health.

The V call is TRBV4-3, the J call TRBJ2-1; D perhaps matches TRBD2 (6 bases). Germline V gene sequence: CDR1 LGHNA, CDR2 YSLEER. Trimming stripped 0 bases from V and 9 bases from J, with 12 bases between. This CDR3 region has 14 residues. The CDR3 region has the DNA TGCGCCAGCAGCCAAGACGGAGGGTCCTTTGAGCAGTTCTTC. It translates to CASSQDGGSFEQFF.

This rearrangement joins TRBV7-9 to TRBJ2-1; no definite D call. The V gene lost 1 base and the J gene lost 5 bases, with 9 bases spanning the gap. CDR3 length: 14 amino acids. Germline CDR1 and CDR2: SEHNR and FQNEAQ (reference sequence). CDR3 protein: CASSLGLSHNEQFF. The DNA of the CDR3 is TGTGCCAGCAGCTTAGGATTATCGCACAATGAGCAGTTCTTC.

J is TRBJ1-1 and V is TRBV7-9; D possibly corresponds to TRBD1 (6 bases). The length of the CDR3 is 14 residues. Germline V gives CDR1 SEHNR, CDR2 FQNEAQ (reference sequence). The ends were cut back, 1 base at V and 5 bases at J, with 11 bases in the middle. In DNA form, the CDR3 reads TGTGCCAGCAGCTTAGTAGGAGGGGGAACTGAAGCTTTCTTT. Amino acids: CASSLVGGGTEAFF.

V and J are TRBV30 and TRBJ2-7, with D unclear. Trimming removed 5 bases at V and 0 bases at J, with 8 bases between. From germline, CDR1 is GTSNPN and CDR2 SVGIG (reference sequence). This CDR3 spans 12 amino acids. Written as DNA, the CDR3 is TGTGCCTGGTGCGAGAGCTCCTACGAGCAGTACTTC. This sequence encodes CAWCESSYEQYF.

The CDR3 coding sequence is TGTGCCAGCAGTTATTTAACTAGCGTCGGGAATGAGCAGTTCTTC. Its translation: CASSYLTSVGNEQFF. This chain links TRBV27 with TRBJ2-1; 7 nucleotides match TRBD2. V gave up 4 bases and J gave up 7 bases; unmatched junction bases: 10. The length of the CDR3 is 15 residues. Germline V CDR1 and CDR2: MNHEY, SMNVEV (reference sequence).

The rearrangement uses TRBV20-1 and TRBJ1-1; no reliable D call. The CDR3 is made up of 14 amino acids. CDR1 and CDR2 (germline): DFQATT, SNEGSKA (reference sequence). The germline V and J ends were trimmed by 3 bases and 5 bases, with 16 bases remaining between them. This CDR3 reads CSASNVRLGTEAFF. DNA for the CDR3: TGCAGTGCTAGTAACGTTCGACTGGGGACTGAAGCTTTCTTT.

The CDR3 sequence is CASSLALAAQDTQYF. DNA of the CDR3: TGTGCCAGCAGCTTAGCGCTAGCGGCACAAGATACGCAGTATTTT. The rearrangement uses TRBV7-2 and TRBJ2-3; 7 nucleotides match TRBD2. Germline lookup yields CDR1 SGHTA and CDR2 FQGNSA. After removal of 0 bases from V and 5 bases from J, the junction contained 5 bases not matched to a gene. The CDR3 is 15 residues long.

This clonotype was counted once. The genes are TRBV30 and TRBJ1-2; D is possibly TRBD1 (6 bases). CDR1 is GTSNPN and CDR2 is SVGIG in the germline V gene (reference sequence). V lost 0 bases and J lost 6, with 17 bases in between. This CDR3 has 15 amino acids. Written as DNA, the CDR3 is TGTGCCTGGAGTGTAGTCTCGACAGGAGCAGATGGCTACACCTTC. Its translation is CAWSVVSTGADGYTF.

This clonotype occurred a few times. This sequence joins TRBV18 and TRBJ2-7; D not certain. Germline loops: CDR1 KGHSH, CDR2 LQKENI. The V end was cut by 3 bases, the J end by 3 bases, with 6 bases between. The CDR3 covers 12 residues. In nucleotides, the CDR3 is TGTGCCAGCTCACCGGGTGTCTACGAGCAGTACTTC. As protein: CASSPGVYEQYF.

The chain uses TRBV6-8 and TRBJ2-7, with D hard to call. V shed 6 bases and J shed 3 bases, with 6 bases lying between them. CDR3 length equals 11 residues. Germline V gene sequence: CDR1 MNHGY, CDR2 SAAAGT. CDR3 sequence reads: CASSHFYEQYF. CDR3 DNA sequence: TGTGCCAGCAGCCATTTCTACGAGCAGTACTTC.

The V call is TRBV20-1, the J call TRBJ2-1, with TRBD2 matching over 8 bases. Germline V lookup: CDR1 DFQATT, CDR2 SNEGSKA (reference sequence). The trim removed 3 bases at V and 7 bases at J, leaving 14 bases unmatched. This CDR3 contains 16 residues. The CDR3 region has the DNA TGCAGTGCTAGCGTCTGGGTTCCCCGGGGGGGAAATGAGCAGTTCTTC. It translates to CSASVWVPRGGNEQFF.

V and J are TRBV6-6 and TRBJ1-5, with D possibly TRBD1 on 5 matching bases. The CDR3 loop spans 14 amino acids. Between the trimmed V and J ends, which lost 6 bases and 1 base, there was a span of 10 bases. Germline CDR1 is MNHNY and CDR2 is SVGAGI (reference sequence). CDR3 loop: CASRTGQSNQPQHF. The CDR3, as DNA: TGTGCCAGCAGAACAGGACAAAGCAATCAGCCCCAGCATTTT.

J is TRBJ1-1 and V is TRBV20-1, with 7 bases matching TRBD1. The CDR3 runs to 14 residues. V gave up 7 bases and J gave up 0 bases; unmatched junction bases: 8. CDR1 and CDR2 (germline): DFQATT, SNEGSKA (reference sequence). CDR3 residues: CSGGQVTLNTEAFF. The CDR3, as DNA: TGCAGTGGAGGACAGGTGACTCTGAACACTGAAGCTTTCTTT.

The chain employs TRBV7-2 and TRBJ1-2; D ambiguous. Germline CDR1 and CDR2: SGHTA and FQGNSA. The CDR3 has 15 residues. Trimming stripped 1 base from V and 8 bases from J, with 17 bases between. CDR3 DNA: TGTGCCAGCAGCTTAGAAGGCTTGAGGGCCCACGGCTACACCTTC. It specifies CASSLEGLRAHGYTF.

The V call is TRBV25-1, the J call TRBJ2-7; D may be TRBD2 (6 bases). This CDR3 spans 14 amino acids. CDR1 and CDR2 from the germline V gene are MGHDK and SYGVNS. V shed 4 bases and J shed 2 bases, with 12 bases lying between them. The CDR3 reads CASSGRTIPYEQYF. As DNA, the CDR3 is TGTGCCAGCAGTGGGCGGACTATTCCCTACGAGCAGTACTTC.

The chain employs TRBV29-1 and TRBJ2-1; 12 nucleotides line up with TRBD2. The V gene's germline CDR1 is SQVTM and CDR2 ANQGSEA. The V and J ends lost 7 bases and 6 bases, in that order; junction bases with no gene match: 4. The CDR3 spans 13 residues. The CDR3 is CSAGLAGLNEQFF. CDR3 DNA: TGCAGCGCCGGACTAGCGGGACTCAATGAGCAGTTCTTC.

The rearrangement links TRBV27 to TRBJ2-7; D gene unclear. Trimming removed 3 bases at V and 0 bases at J, with 9 bases between. Per the germline V gene, CDR1 is MNHEY and CDR2 is SMNVEV (reference sequence). This CDR3 contains 14 residues. The chain's CDR3 is CASSFERSSYEQYF. CDR3 DNA sequence: TGTGCCAGCAGTTTCGAGCGCAGCTCCTACGAGCAGTACTTC.

The V and J genes are TRBV20-1 and TRBJ2-7; no firm D call. Trimming removed 6 bases at V and 1 base at J, with 10 bases between. Germline values: CDR1 DFQATT, CDR2 SNEGSKA (reference sequence). This CDR3 is 12 amino acids long. The CDR3 DNA reads TGCAGTGCCGCCGACAAATCCTACGAGCAGTACTTC. This encodes CSAADKSYEQYF.